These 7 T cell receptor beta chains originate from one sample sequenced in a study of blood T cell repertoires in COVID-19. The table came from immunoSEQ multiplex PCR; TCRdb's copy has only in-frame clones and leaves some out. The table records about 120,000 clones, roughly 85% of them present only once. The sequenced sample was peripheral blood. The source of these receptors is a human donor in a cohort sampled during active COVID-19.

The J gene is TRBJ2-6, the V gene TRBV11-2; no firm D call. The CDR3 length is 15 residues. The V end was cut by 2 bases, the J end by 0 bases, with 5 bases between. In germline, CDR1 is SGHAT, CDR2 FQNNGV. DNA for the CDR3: TGTGCCAGCAGCTTATCTACCTCTGGGGCCAACGTCCTGACTTTC. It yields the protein CASSLSTSGANVLTF.

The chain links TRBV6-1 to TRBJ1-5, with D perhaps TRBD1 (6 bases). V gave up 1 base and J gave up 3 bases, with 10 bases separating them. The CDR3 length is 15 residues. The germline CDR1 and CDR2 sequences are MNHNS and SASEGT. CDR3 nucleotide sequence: TGTGCCAGCAGTGAAGTCGGACAGCCCAATCAGCCCCAGCATTTT. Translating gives CASSEVGQPNQPQHF.

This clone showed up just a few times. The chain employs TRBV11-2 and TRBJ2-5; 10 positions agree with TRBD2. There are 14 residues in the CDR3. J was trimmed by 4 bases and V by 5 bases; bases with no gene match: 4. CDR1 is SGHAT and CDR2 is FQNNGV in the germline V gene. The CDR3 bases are TGTGCCAGCAGCCATAGCGGGGGGAGAGAGACCCAGTACTTC. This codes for CASSHSGGRETQYF.

CDR3 sequence reads: CASSLSQGEQPQHF. The DNA for the CDR3 is TGTGCCAGCAGTTTATCACAGGGGGAACAGCCCCAGCATTTT. V gene TRBV28 combines with J gene TRBJ1-5, with 8 bases that match TRBD1. From germline, CDR1 is MDHEN and CDR2 SYDVKM. The CDR3 totals 14 residues. Trimming removed 1 base from V and 7 bases from J; junction bases left unmatched: 3.

CDR3 DNA: TGTGCCAGCAGCCCTCTGGGGGGGGCGAACACCGGGGAGCTGTTTTTT. Protein: CASSPLGGANTGELFF. V and J are TRBV7-9 and TRBJ2-2; 7 bases map to TRBD2. This CDR3 has 16 amino acids. Germline V gene data show CDR1 as SEHNR and CDR2 as FQNEAQ (reference sequence). V shed 5 bases, J shed 0 bases, and the junction held 6 bases outside the gene matches. The full variable domain, with the rest looked up from reference TRBV7-9 and TRBJ2-2, is DTGVSQNPRHKITKRGQNVTFRCDPISEHNRLYWYRQTLGQGPEFLTYFQNEAQLEKSRLLSDRFSAERPKGSFSTLEIQRTEQGDSAMYLCASSPLGGANTGELFFGEGSRLTVL.

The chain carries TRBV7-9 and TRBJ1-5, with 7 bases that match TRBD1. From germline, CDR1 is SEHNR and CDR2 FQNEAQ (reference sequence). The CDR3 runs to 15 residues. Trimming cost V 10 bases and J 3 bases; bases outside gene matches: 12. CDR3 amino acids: CATRQGEGNNQPQHF. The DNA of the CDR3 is TGTGCCACCCGACAGGGAGAAGGGAACAATCAGCCCCAGCATTTT.

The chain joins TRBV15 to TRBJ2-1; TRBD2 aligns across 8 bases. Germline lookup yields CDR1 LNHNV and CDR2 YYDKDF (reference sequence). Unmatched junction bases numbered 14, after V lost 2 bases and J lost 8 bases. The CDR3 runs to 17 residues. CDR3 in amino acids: CATSRSGGSGIEDEQFF. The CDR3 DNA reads TGTGCCACCAGCAGATCAGGTGGTAGCGGGATAGAGGATGAGCAGTTCTTC.